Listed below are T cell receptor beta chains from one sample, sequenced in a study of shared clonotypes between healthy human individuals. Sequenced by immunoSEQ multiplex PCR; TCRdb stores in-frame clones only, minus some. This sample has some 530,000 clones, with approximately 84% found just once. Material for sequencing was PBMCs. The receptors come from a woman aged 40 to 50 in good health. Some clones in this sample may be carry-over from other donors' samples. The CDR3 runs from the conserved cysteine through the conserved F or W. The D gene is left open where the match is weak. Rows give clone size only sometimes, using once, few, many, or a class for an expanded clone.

CASGSGTVNTGELFF TGCGCCAGCGGTTCCGGGACAGTGAACACCGGGGAGCTGTTTTTT NA TRBJ2-2 TRBV5-1 TRBD1
CASIPYRAGASYEQYF TGTGCCAGCATCCCCTACCGTGCAGGGGCGTCCTACGAGCAGTACTTC NA TRBJ2-7 TRBV5-6 NA
CASSPLRGRTDGYTF TGTGCCAGCAGCCCCTTACGGGGGCGCACGGATGGCTACACCTTC NA TRBJ1-2 TRBV11-2 NA
CASSQVGQGNQPQHF TGCGCCAGCAGCCAAGTGGGACAGGGCAATCAGCCCCAGCATTTT few TRBJ1-5 TRBV4-1 TRBD1
CASSLAGGIGYEQYF TGTGCCAGCAGCTTAGCGGGGGGGATCGGCTACGAGCAGTACTTC NA TRBJ2-7 TRBV7-9 TRBD2
CATSRVVGSGYEQYF TGTGCCACCAGCAGAGTGGTAGGTAGCGGCTACGAGCAGTACTTC NA TRBJ2-7 TRBV15 NA
CASSRTGTGSYEQYF TGTGCCAGCAGCCGGACCGGGACAGGTTCCTACGAGCAGTACTTC NA TRBJ2-7 TRBV11-2 TRBD1
CASSQERGDQRGYTF TGCGCCAGCAGCCAAGAACGGGGAGACCAACGTGGCTACACCTTC NA TRBJ1-2 TRBV4-3 NA
CASSEEGLAGEGSYNEQFF TGTGCCAGCAGTGAAGAGGGGCTAGCGGGAGAGGGCTCCTACAATGAGCAGTTCTTC NA TRBJ2-1 TRBV6-1 TRBD2
CASSVVGSPDTQYF TGTGCCAGCAGCGTAGTAGGTTCCCCAGATACGCAGTATTTT once TRBJ2-3 TRBV9 NA
CASSLISYEQYF TGTGCCAGCAGTTTAATTTCGTACGAGCAGTACTTC NA TRBJ2-7 TRBV28 NA
CASSLDRDFTDTQYF TGTGCCAGCTCATTGGACAGGGACTTCACAGATACGCAGTATTTT many TRBJ2-3 TRBV18 TRBD1
CASSSRQGGSGNTIYF TGTGCCAGCAGCAGCCGCCAAGGGGGCTCCGGAAACACCATATATTTT NA TRBJ1-3 TRBV7-9 TRBD1
CASKWDRAALDGYTF TGTGCCAGCAAATGGGACAGGGCCGCTTTGGATGGCTACACCTTC once TRBJ1-2 TRBV28 TRBD1
CASRIHLTANTGELFF TGTGCCAGCAGAATACACCTAACAGCGAACACCGGGGAGCTGTTTTTT NA TRBJ2-2 TRBV27 NA
CASSGGQSGGPQHF TGTGCCAGCAGCGGAGGACAGTCCGGCGGGCCCCAGCATTTT NA TRBJ1-5 TRBV7-8 NA
CASSSGTSGWVVEQFF TGTGCCAGCAGTTCCGGGACTAGCGGGTGGGTCGTTGAGCAGTTCTTC NA TRBJ2-1 TRBV2 TRBD2
CASSLSMGDHQPQHF TGTGCCAGCAGTTTATCGATGGGTGACCATCAGCCCCAGCATTTT once TRBJ1-5 TRBV28 NA
CALSRVTGNSPLHF TGTGCCCTAAGCAGGGTGACGGGGAATTCACCCCTCCACTTT NA TRBJ1-6 TRBV30 NA
CASEPGGVGEKLFF TGCGCCAGCGAGCCCGGGGGGGTAGGTGAAAAACTGTTTTTT NA TRBJ1-4 TRBV5-1 NA
CAISEALQETQYF TGTGCCATCAGTGAGGCCTTACAAGAGACCCAGTACTTC NA TRBJ2-5 TRBV10-3 NA
CASSFSGRDYEQYF TGCGCCAGCAGCTTCTCCGGACGGGACTACGAGCAGTACTTC NA TRBJ2-7 TRBV5-1 NA
CASSLRANTEAFF TGTGCCAGCAGCTTAAGGGCGAACACTGAAGCTTTCTTT NA TRBJ1-1 TRBV11-2 NA
CASSDRDRGQFYGYTF TGTGCCAGCTCGGATCGGGACAGGGGGCAGTTCTATGGCTACACCTTC once TRBJ1-2 TRBV18 TRBD1
CASSFQGQKETQYF TGTGCCAGCAGCTTCCAGGGACAGAAAGAGACCCAGTACTTC NA TRBJ2-5 TRBV7-2 TRBD1
CASSLGGRDEQFF TGCGCCAGCAGCTTGGGCGGGAGGGATGAGCAGTTCTTC NA TRBJ2-1 TRBV5-1 TRBD2
CARPSPGQGLFEKLFF TGTGCCAGACCTTCCCCGGGACAGGGGTTGTTTGAAAAACTGTTTTTT NA TRBJ1-4 TRBV9 TRBD1
CASSSLDTQYF TGTGCCAGCAGCTCACTAGATACGCAGTATTTT NA TRBJ2-3 TRBV7-9 NA
CASSLQGGPLETQYF TGTGCCAGCAGCTTACAGGGAGGGCCATTAGAGACCCAGTACTTC NA TRBJ2-5 TRBV7-3 TRBD2
CASSPVGVEGDTIYF TGCGCCAGCAGCCCGGTTGGGGTAGAAGGAGACACCATATATTTT NA TRBJ1-3 TRBV5-1 NA
CASSLDRTGLEAFF TGTGCCAGCAGCTTGGATCGGACAGGGCTTGAAGCTTTCTTT NA TRBJ1-1 TRBV5-4 TRBD1
CASRGQGLSTEAFF TGTGCCAGCAGGGGACAGGGTTTGAGCACTGAAGCTTTCTTT NA TRBJ1-1 TRBV6-1 TRBD1
CASSGGRGETQYF TGCGCCAGCAGCGGCGGGAGAGGGGAGACCCAGTACTTC NA TRBJ2-5 TRBV4-1 TRBD2
CASSVDGGSGANVLTF TGTGCCAGCAGCGTAGATGGGGGTTCTGGGGCCAACGTCCTGACTTTC once TRBJ2-6 TRBV9 NA
CASSPPGIEKLFF TGTGCCAGCTCACCGCCCGGGATTGAAAAACTGTTTTTT few TRBJ1-4 TRBV18 NA
CASSSLRPGLSSEKLFF TGTGCCAGCAGCTCCCTAAGGCCAGGCCTATCTAGTGAAAAACTGTTTTTT NA TRBJ1-4 TRBV11-2 NA
CASSTGAGNTIYF TGTGCCAGTAGTACAGGGGCTGGAAACACCATATATTTT NA TRBJ1-3 TRBV19 NA
CASSLARTGVPGYTF TGTGCCAGCAGCTTAGCCCGGACAGGGGTTCCTGGCTACACCTTC NA TRBJ1-2 TRBV7-2 TRBD1
CASSPGSFRGTDTQYF TGTGCCAGCTCACCCGGGTCCTTTCGGGGCACAGATACGCAGTATTTT NA TRBJ2-3 TRBV18 NA
CASSLLQGYEQYF TGTGCCAGCAGTTTATTACAGGGTTACGAGCAGTACTTC few TRBJ2-7 TRBV28 NA
CASSIGPAGANVLTF TGTGCCAGTAGTATAGGACCAGCTGGGGCCAACGTCCTGACTTTC NA TRBJ2-6 TRBV19 NA
CASRRPPSDTQYF TGTGCCAGCAGGCGTCCGCCGTCTGATACGCAGTATTTT NA TRBJ2-3 TRBV7-9 NA
CAPIRDRVRYGNQPQHF TGCGCTCCTATCCGGGACAGGGTGCGTTATGGCAATCAGCCCCAGCATTTT once TRBJ1-5 TRBV23-1 TRBD1
CASSPYPTRNYEQYF TGTGCCAGCAGCCCTTATCCGACTAGGAACTACGAGCAGTACTTC few TRBJ2-7 TRBV9 NA
CSVERAGRSGANVLTF TGCAGCGTTGAACGGGCAGGACGCTCTGGGGCCAACGTCCTGACTTTC NA TRBJ2-6 TRBV29-1 NA
CAWSARTGTYEQYF TGTGCCTGGAGTGCTAGGACAGGAACCTACGAGCAGTACTTC NA TRBJ2-7 TRBV30 TRBD1
CASRPGTGGIYGYTF TGTGCCAGCAGGCCAGGGACAGGGGGAATCTATGGCTACACCTTC NA TRBJ1-2 TRBV7-2 TRBD1
CATSTVFLTGANVLTF TGTGCCACCAGCACTGTTTTTCTAACGGGGGCCAACGTCCTGACTTTC NA TRBJ2-6 TRBV15 NA
CASSSRTSQYTGELFF TGTGCCAGCAGTTCCCGGACTAGCCAATACACCGGGGAGCTGTTTTTT NA TRBJ2-2 TRBV28 TRBD2